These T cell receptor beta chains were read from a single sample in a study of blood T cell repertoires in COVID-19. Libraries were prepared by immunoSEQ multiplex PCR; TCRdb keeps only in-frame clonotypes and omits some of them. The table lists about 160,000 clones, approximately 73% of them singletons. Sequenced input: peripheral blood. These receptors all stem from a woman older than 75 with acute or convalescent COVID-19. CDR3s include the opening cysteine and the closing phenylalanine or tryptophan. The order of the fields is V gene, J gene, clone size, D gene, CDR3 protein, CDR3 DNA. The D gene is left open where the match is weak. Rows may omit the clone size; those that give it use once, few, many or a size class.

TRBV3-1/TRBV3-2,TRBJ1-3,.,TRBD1,CASSRRAVRTGPQAGNTIYF,TGTGCCAGCAGCCGGAGAGCTGTAAGGACAGGTCCTCAGGCTGGAAACACCATATATTTT
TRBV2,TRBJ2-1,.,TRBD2,CASSPSRGVIAGGSYNEQFF,TGTGCCAGCAGTCCCTCCCGGGGGGTCATAGCGGGAGGCTCCTACAATGAGCAGTTCTTC
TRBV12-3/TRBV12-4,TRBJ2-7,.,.,CASSFQGQYEQYF,TGTGCCAGCAGTTTCCAAGGACAGTACGAGCAGTACTTC
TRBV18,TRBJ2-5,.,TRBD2,CASSPGLAGNQETQYF,TGTGCCAGCTCACCCGGGCTAGCGGGGAACCAAGAGACCCAGTACTTC
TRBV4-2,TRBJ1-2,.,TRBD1,CASSQEGGTGYGYTF,TGTGCCAGCAGCCAAGAAGGGGGGACAGGGTATGGCTACACCTTC
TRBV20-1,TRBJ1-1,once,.,CSAPGRTEAFF,TGCAGTGCTCCGGGGAGGACTGAAGCTTTCTTT
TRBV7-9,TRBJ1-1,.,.,CASSLPQGGDTEAFF,TGTGCCAGCAGCTTACCACAGGGAGGGGACACTGAAGCTTTCTTT
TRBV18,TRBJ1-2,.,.,CASSPRVDSGDYGYTF,TGTGCCAGCTCACCACGGGTCGACAGTGGGGACTATGGCTACACCTTC
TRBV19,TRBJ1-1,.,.,CASSIGGGNTEAFF,TGTGCCAGTAGTATTGGAGGAGGGAACACTGAAGCTTTCTTT
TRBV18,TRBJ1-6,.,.,CASSPGASVQGNSPLHF,TGTGCCAGCTCACCAGGGGCGTCCGTACAGGGTAATTCACCCCTCCACTTT
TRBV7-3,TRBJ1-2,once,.,CASGTGGLVYGYTF,TGTGCCAGCGGTACGGGGGGCTTGGTCTATGGCTACACCTTC
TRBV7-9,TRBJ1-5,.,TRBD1,CASSSQQGMAQHF,TGTGCCAGCAGCTCTCAACAGGGGATGGCCCAGCATTTT
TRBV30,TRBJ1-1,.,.,CARSGGDRRTEAFF,TGTGCCCGCTCCGGAGGAGACAGGCGGACTGAAGCTTTCTTT
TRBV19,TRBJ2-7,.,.,CASSIARGAVYEQYF,TGTGCCAGTAGTATAGCCCGGGGAGCCGTCTACGAGCAGTACTTC
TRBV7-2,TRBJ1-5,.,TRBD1,CASSTQGGSQPQHF,TGTGCCAGCAGCACCCAGGGGGGAAGTCAGCCCCAGCATTTT